Many counts were recorded for the clone carrying this T cell receptor (beta chain). This record belongs to a study of blood T cell repertoires in COVID-19. About the study: Whether acute or convalescent, the COVID-19 samples came from the United States, Italy and Spain.

TCRdb's copy holds only in-frame clones and misses some; the assay was immunoSEQ multiplex PCR. Here the sample spans approximately 350,000 clones, approximately 86% being singletons. This clonotype originated in a woman aged 55-69 years with COVID-19, enrolled during active disease. Sequencing was performed on peripheral blood.

The CDR3 bases are TGTGCCAGCACACTACAGGGTAATACTGAAGCTTTCTTT. This encodes CASTLQGNTEAFF. The chain links TRBV5-5 to TRBJ1-1; D perhaps matches TRBD1 (6 bases). Germline V CDR1 and CDR2: SGHKS, YYEKEE (reference sequence). The CDR3 is made up of 13 amino acids. The germline V and J ends were trimmed by 6 bases and 5 bases, with 14 bases remaining between them.